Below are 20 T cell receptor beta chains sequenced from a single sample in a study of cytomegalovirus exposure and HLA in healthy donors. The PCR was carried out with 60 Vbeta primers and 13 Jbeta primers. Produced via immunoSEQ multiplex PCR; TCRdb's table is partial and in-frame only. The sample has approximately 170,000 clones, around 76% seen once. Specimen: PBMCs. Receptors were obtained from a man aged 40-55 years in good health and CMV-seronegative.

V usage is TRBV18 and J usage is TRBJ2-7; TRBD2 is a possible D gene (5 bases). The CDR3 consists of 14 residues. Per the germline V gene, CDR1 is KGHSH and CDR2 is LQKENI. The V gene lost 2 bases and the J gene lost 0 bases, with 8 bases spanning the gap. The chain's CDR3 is CASSPAGSSYEQYF. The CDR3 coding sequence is TGTGCCAGCTCACCAGCGGGTAGCTCCTACGAGCAGTACTTC. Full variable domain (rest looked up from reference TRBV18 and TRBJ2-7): NAGVMQNPRHLVRRRGQEARLRCSPMKGHSHVYWYRQLPEEGLKFMVYLQKENIIDESGMPKERFSAEFPKEGPSILRIQQVVRGDSAAYFCASSPAGSSYEQYFGPGTRLTVT.

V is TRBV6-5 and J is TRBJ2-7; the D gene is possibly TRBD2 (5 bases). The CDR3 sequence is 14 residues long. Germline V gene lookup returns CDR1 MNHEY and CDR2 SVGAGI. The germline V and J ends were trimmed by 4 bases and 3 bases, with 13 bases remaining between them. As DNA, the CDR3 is TGTGCCAGCAGTTTTCTCAGTGGAGGCTACGAGCAGTACTTC. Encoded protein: CASSFLSGGYEQYF.

The CDR3: CASTPTGGVGGYTF. Written as DNA, the CDR3 is TGTGCCAGCACCCCGACAGGGGGCGTCGGAGGCTACACCTTC. This sequence joins TRBV6-6 and TRBJ1-2, with TRBD1 matching 10 bases. V lost 7 bases to trimming and J lost 8 bases; unmatched junction nucleotides: 10. CDR1 MNHNY and CDR2 SVGAGI come from the germline V gene (reference sequence). This CDR3 has 14 residues.

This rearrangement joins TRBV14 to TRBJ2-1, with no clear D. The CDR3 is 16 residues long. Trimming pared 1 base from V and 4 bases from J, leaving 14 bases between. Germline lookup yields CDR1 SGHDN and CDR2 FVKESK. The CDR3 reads CASSQVRVVGYNEQFF. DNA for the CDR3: TGTGCCAGCAGCCAAGTCCGGGTAGTAGGTTACAATGAGCAGTTCTTC.

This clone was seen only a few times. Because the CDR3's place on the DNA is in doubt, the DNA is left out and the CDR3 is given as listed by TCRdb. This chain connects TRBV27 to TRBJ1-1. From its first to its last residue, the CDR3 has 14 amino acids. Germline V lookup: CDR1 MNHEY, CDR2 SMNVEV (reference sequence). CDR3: CASSSSTFNTEAFF.

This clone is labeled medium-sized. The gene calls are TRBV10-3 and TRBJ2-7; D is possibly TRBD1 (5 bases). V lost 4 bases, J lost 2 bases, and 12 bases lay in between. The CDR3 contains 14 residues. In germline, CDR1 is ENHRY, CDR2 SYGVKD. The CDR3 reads CAISARVPPYEQYF. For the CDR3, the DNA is TGTGCCATCAGTGCCAGGGTCCCCCCCTACGAGCAGTACTTC.

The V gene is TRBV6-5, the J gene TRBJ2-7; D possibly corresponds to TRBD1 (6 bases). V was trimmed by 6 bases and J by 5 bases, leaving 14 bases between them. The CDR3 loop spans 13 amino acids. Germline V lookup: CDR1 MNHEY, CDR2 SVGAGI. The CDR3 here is CASRRTGSHEQYV. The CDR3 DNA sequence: TGTGCCAGCAGGCGAACAGGGAGCCACGAGCAGTACGTC.

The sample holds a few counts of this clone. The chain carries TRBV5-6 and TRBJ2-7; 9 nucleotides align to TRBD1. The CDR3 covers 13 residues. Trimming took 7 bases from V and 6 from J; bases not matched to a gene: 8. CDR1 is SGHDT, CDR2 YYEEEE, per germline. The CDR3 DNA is TGTGCCAGCGGCAAAGGACAGGGGTCCGAGCAGTACGTC. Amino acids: CASGKGQGSEQYV.

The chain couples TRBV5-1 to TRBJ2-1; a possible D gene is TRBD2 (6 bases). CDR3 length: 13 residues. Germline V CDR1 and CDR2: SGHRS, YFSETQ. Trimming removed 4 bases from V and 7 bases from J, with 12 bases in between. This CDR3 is CASSRDLGNEQFF. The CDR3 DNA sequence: TGCGCCAGCAGCCGGGACTTGGGAAATGAGCAGTTCTTC.

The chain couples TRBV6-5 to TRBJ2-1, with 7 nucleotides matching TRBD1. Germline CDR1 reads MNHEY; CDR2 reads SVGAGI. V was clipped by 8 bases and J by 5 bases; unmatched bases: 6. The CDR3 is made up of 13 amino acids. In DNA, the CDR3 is TGTGCCAGCCGACAGGGCCTCCACAATGAGCAGTTCTTC. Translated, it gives CASRQGLHNEQFF.

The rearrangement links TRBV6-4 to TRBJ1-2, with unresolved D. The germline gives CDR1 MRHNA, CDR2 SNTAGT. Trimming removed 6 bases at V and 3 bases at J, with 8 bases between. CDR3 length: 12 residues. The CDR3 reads CASRGWDYGYTF. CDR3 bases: TGTGCCAGCAGGGGCTGGGACTATGGCTACACCTTC.

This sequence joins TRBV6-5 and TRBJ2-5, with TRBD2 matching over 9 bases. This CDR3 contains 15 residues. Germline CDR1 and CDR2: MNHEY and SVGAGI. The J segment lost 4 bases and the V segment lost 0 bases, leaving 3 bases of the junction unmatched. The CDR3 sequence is CASSYSTSGIETQYF. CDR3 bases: TGTGCCAGCAGTTACTCGACTAGCGGTATAGAGACCCAGTACTTC.

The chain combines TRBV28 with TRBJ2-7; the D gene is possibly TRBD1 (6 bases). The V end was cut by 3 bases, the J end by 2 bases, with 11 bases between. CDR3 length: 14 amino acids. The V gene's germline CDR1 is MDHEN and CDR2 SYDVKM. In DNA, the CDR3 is TGTGCCAGCAGTTTCGGGACACCTACCTACGAGCAGTACTTC. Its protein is CASSFGTPTYEQYF.

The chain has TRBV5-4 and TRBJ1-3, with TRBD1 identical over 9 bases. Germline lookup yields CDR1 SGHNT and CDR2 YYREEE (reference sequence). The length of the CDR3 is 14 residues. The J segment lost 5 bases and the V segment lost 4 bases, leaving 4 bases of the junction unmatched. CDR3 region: CASSQGQGRNTIYF. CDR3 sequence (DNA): TGTGCCAGCAGCCAGGGACAGGGAAGAAACACCATATATTTT. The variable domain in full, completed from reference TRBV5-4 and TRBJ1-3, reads ETGVTQSPTHLIKTRGQQVTLRCSSQSGHNTVSWYQQALGQGPQFIFQYYREEENGRGNFPPRFSGLQFPNYSSELNVNALELDDSALYLCASSQGQGRNTIYFGEGSWLTVV.

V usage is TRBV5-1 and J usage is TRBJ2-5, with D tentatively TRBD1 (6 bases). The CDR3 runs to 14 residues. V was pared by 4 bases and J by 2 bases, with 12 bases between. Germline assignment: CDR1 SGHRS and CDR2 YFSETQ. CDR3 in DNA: TGCGCCAGCAGCCCGGGACATAGTCAAGAGACCCAGTACTTC. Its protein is CASSPGHSQETQYF.

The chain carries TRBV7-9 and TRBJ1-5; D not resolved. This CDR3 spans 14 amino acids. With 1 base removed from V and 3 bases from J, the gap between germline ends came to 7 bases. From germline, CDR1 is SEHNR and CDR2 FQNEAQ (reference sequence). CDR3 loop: CASSLEHTNQPQHF. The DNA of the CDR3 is TGTGCCAGCAGCTTAGAACACACCAATCAGCCCCAGCATTTT.

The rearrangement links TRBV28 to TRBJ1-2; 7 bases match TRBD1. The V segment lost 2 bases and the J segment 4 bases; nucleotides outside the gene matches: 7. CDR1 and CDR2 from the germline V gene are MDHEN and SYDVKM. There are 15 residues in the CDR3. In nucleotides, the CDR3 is TGTGCCAGCAGTTTACCCAGACAGGGTCTCTATGGCTACACCTTC. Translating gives CASSLPRQGLYGYTF.

In DNA, the CDR3 is TGTGCCAGCAGCTTAGCCCCACAGGGGCCCAATGAGCAGTTCTTC. Its protein product is CASSLAPQGPNEQFF. The V gene is TRBV7-2, the J gene TRBJ2-1; 7 nucleotides align to TRBD1. Losses at the gene ends were 0 bases for V and 6 bases for J; bases not matched to a gene: 5. Germline V gene lookup returns CDR1 SGHTA and CDR2 FQGNSA. The CDR3 has 15 residues.

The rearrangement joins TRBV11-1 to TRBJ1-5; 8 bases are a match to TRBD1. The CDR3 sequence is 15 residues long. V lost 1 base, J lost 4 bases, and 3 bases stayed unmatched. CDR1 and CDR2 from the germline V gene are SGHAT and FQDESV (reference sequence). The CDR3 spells CASSLGTGSNQPQHF. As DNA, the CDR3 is TGTGCCAGCAGCTTAGGGACAGGGAGTAATCAGCCCCAGCATTTT. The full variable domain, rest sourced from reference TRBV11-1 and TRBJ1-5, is EAEVAQSPRYKITEKSQAVAFWCDPISGHATLYWYRQILGQGPELLVQFQDESVVDDSQLPKDRFSAERLKGVDSTLKIQPAELGDSAMYLCASSLGTGSNQPQHFGDGTRLSIL.

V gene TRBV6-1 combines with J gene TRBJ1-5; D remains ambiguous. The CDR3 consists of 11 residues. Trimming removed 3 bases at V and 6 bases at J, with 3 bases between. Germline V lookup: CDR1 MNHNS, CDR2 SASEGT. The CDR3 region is CASSEAQPQHF. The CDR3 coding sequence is TGTGCCAGCAGTGAGGCTCAGCCCCAGCATTTT.